Below, 24 T cell receptor beta chains from the same sample are listed, as sequenced in a study of cytomegalovirus exposure and HLA in healthy donors. PCR involved 60 Vbeta and 13 Jbeta primers. Profiled with immunoSEQ multiplex PCR; TCRdb holds only in-frame clones, not every one. The sample spans about 31,000 clones; the ten largest clones claim roughly 5%. Sequenced input: PBMCs. All receptors come from a female donor in good health and CMV-seronegative.

The J gene is TRBJ2-3, the V gene TRBV28; 13 bases match TRBD2. In germline, CDR1 is MDHEN, CDR2 SYDVKM. The length of the CDR3 is 16 residues. Unmatched junction bases numbered 1, after V lost 2 bases and J lost 2 bases. The CDR3 coding sequence is TGTGCCAGCAGTTTAACTAGCGGGGGGGACACAGATACGCAGTATTTT. Translated: CASSLTSGGDTDTQYF. Using reference TRBV28 and TRBJ2-3 for the parts outside the CDR3, the full variable domain is DVKVTQSSRYLVKRTGEKVFLECVQDMDHENMFWYRQDPGLGLRLIYFSYDVKMKEKGDIPEGYSVSREKKERFSLILESASTNQTSMYLCASSLTSGGDTDTQYFGPGTRLTVL.

This chain connects TRBV7-2 to TRBJ1-6, with 12 bases matching TRBD1. This CDR3 is built from 17 residues. J was trimmed by 4 bases and V by 7 bases; bases with no gene match: 8. In germline, CDR1 is SGHTA, CDR2 FQGNSA. The CDR3 is CASNGDRGHSYNSPLHF. CDR3 coding DNA: TGTGCCAGCAACGGGGACAGGGGGCATAGTTATAATTCACCCCTCCACTTT.

The gene calls are TRBV6-6 and TRBJ2-7, with TRBD1 matching 11 bases. CDR3 length equals 14 residues. Germline V gene data show CDR1 as MNHNY and CDR2 as SVGAGI (reference sequence). The J segment lost 8 bases and the V segment lost 11 bases, leaving 14 bases of the junction unmatched. In nucleotides, the CDR3 is TGTGCCTCCCGTCAATCGGGACAGGGGGATAAGCAGTACTTC. It specifies CASRQSGQGDKQYF.

The chain links TRBV2 to TRBJ2-5, with 11 bases lining up with TRBD2. The CDR3 totals 19 residues. CDR1 SNHLY and CDR2 FYNNEI come from the germline V gene. Losses at the gene ends were 2 bases for V and 0 bases for J; bases not matched to a gene: 11. The CDR3 nucleotides are TGTGCCAGCAGTGAACGGTGGCTAGCGGGGGGATCTAACCAAGAGACCCAGTACTTC. Protein: CASSERWLAGGSNQETQYF.

The chain combines TRBV6-1 with TRBJ2-7; 14 bases align to TRBD2. CDR3 length: 16 residues. Germline V lookup: CDR1 MNHNS, CDR2 SASEGT. V lost 2 bases, J lost 4 bases, and 4 bases stayed unmatched. The CDR3 DNA follows: TGTGCCAGCAGTGAACTCGGGACTAGCGGGGGATACGAGCAGTACTTC. Encoded protein: CASSELGTSGGYEQYF.

The J gene is TRBJ2-5, the V gene TRBV5-4, with 9 bases aligning to TRBD1. This CDR3 region has 14 residues. V lost 3 bases and J lost 4; bases outside the gene matches: 4. Germline V gives CDR1 SGHNT, CDR2 YYREEE (reference sequence). The CDR3 DNA sequence: TGTGCCAGCAGCTCCACAGGGGGCCGAGAGACCCAGTACTTC. Protein sequence: CASSSTGGRETQYF.

The V gene is TRBV5-1, the J gene TRBJ2-2; D remains ambiguous. CDR3 length: 15 amino acids. Germline assignment: CDR1 SGHRS and CDR2 YFSETQ. V was trimmed by 2 bases and J by 6 bases, leaving 14 bases between them. CDR3 region: CASSFLLPSPGELFF. The DNA of the CDR3 is TGCGCCAGCAGCTTCCTTCTACCCTCTCCCGGGGAGCTGTTTTTT.

The rearrangement uses TRBV9 and TRBJ2-7; D might be TRBD1 (5 bases). Germline V gene lookup returns CDR1 SGDLS and CDR2 YYNGEE. This CDR3 comprises 15 residues. V was pared by 4 bases and J by 0 bases, with 14 bases between. CDR3 DNA: TGTGCCAGCAGCTTTCAGGGAACAAACTCCTACGAGCAGTACTTC. Residues: CASSFQGTNSYEQYF.

This chain uses TRBV6-1 with TRBJ1-5; tentatively, D is TRBD1 (6 bases). The V end was cut by 2 bases, the J end by 1 base, with 9 bases between. In germline, CDR1 is MNHNS, CDR2 SASEGT. This CDR3 comprises 15 residues. The CDR3 loop is CASSELGASNQPQHF. DNA of the CDR3: TGTGCCAGCAGTGAACTGGGGGCGAGCAATCAGCCCCAGCATTTT.

The chain joins TRBV11-2 to TRBJ2-7, with a possible D match to TRBD1 (5 bases). The V and J ends lost 5 bases and 7 bases respectively, with 9 bases between them. The CDR3 has 11 amino acids. Per the germline V gene, CDR1 is SGHAT and CDR2 is FQNNGV. The CDR3 region has the DNA TGTGCCAGCAGCCGCAGACAGGAGCAGTACTTC. Translating it yields CASSRRQEQYF. Full variable domain (remainder filled in from reference TRBV11-2 and TRBJ2-7): EAGVAQSPRYKIIEKRQSVAFWCNPISGHATLYWYQQILGQGPKLLIQFQNNGVVDDSQLPKDRFSAERLKGVDSTLKIQPAKLEDSAVYLCASSRRQEQYFGPGTRLTVT.

V and J are TRBV6-5 and TRBJ1-2; a possible D gene is TRBD1 (5 bases). The V end lost 4 bases, the J end lost 7 bases, and 13 bases lay between the germline ends. Germline values: CDR1 MNHEY, CDR2 SVGAGI. The CDR3 extends over 13 amino acids. The CDR3 DNA reads as TGTGCCAGCAGTTCGTCGTACAGGCGTGGCTACACCTTC. Protein: CASSSSYRRGYTF.

The genes are TRBV7-9 and TRBJ1-1, with 7 nucleotides matching TRBD1. The CDR3 length is 16 residues. J lost 0 bases, V lost 3 bases, and 7 bases had no gene match. The V gene's germline CDR1 is SEHNR and CDR2 FQNEAQ (reference sequence). The CDR3 nucleotides are TGTGCCAGCAGCTTGGACAGGAGCATCATGAACACTGAAGCTTTCTTT. Protein product: CASSLDRSIMNTEAFF.

The chain combines TRBV5-1 with TRBJ2-1; 9 bases line up with TRBD2. CDR1 and CDR2 (germline): SGHRS, YFSETQ. V trimming: 3 bases; J trimming: 5 bases; junction bases outside the gene matches: 12. There are 17 residues in the CDR3. This CDR3 is CASSSGSGGQPNNEQFF. The DNA of the CDR3 is TGCGCCAGCAGCTCCGGGAGCGGGGGGCAACCTAACAATGAGCAGTTCTTC.

This chain uses TRBV5-1 with TRBJ2-7; D possibly corresponds to TRBD2 (6 bases). Germline CDR1 SGHRS, CDR2 YFSETQ. There are 13 residues in the CDR3. With 3 bases removed from V and 5 bases from J, the gap between germline ends came to 12 bases. CDR3 sequence: CASSSVGEDEQYF. CDR3 nucleotide sequence: TGCGCCAGCAGCTCGGTAGGGGAGGACGAGCAGTACTTC.

The gene calls are TRBV29-1 and TRBJ1-2; D remains ambiguous. The length of the CDR3 is 8 residues. CDR1 is SQVTM and CDR2 is ANQGSEA in the germline V gene. The V gene lost 8 bases and the J gene lost 5 bases, with 3 bases spanning the gap. The CDR3 reads CSPYGYTF. The CDR3 coding sequence is TGCAGCCCTTATGGCTACACCTTC.

CDR3 amino acids: CASSVQGSGQPQHF. As DNA, the CDR3 is TGTGCCAGCAGCGTTCAGGGTAGCGGTCAGCCCCAGCATTTT. The chain is built from TRBV9 and TRBJ1-5, with a possible D match to TRBD1 (5 bases). The germline V and J ends were trimmed by 2 bases and 6 bases, with 12 bases remaining between them. CDR3 length: 14 residues. Germline V lookup: CDR1 SGDLS, CDR2 YYNGEE. Drawing the rest from reference TRBV9 and TRBJ1-5, the complete variable domain is DSGVTQTPKHLITATGQRVTLRCSPRSGDLSVYWYQQSLDQGLQFLIQYYNGEERAKGNILERFSAQQFPDLHSELNLSSLELGDSALYFCASSVQGSGQPQHFGDGTRLSIL.

The chain recombines TRBV5-1 with TRBJ2-7, with a tentative D call TRBD2 (5 bases). Germline V gene lookup returns CDR1 SGHRS and CDR2 YFSETQ. The CDR3 spans 14 residues. Trimming removed 0 bases at V and 7 bases at J, with 14 bases between. The CDR3 sequence is CASSLESGVGEQYF. The CDR3 DNA follows: TGCGCCAGCAGCTTGGAGTCCGGGGTCGGGGAGCAGTACTTC.

V gene TRBV18 combines with J gene TRBJ1-1, with D possibly matching TRBD1 (5 bases). In germline, CDR1 is KGHSH, CDR2 LQKENI. The CDR3 contains 14 residues. Trimming left V 3 bases short and J 3 bases short, with 11 bases between. The CDR3 here is CASSPQGLYTEAFF. The CDR3 region has the DNA TGTGCCAGCTCACCTCAGGGATTGTACACTGAAGCTTTCTTT.

The V gene is TRBV28, the J gene TRBJ1-4; the D gene is possibly TRBD1 (6 bases). Germline V gene sequence: CDR1 MDHEN, CDR2 SYDVKM. Between the trimmed V and J ends, which lost 2 bases and 10 bases, there was a span of 14 bases. This CDR3 spans 14 amino acids. CDR3 residues: CASSLAQGGGKLFF. The DNA of the CDR3 is TGTGCCAGCAGTTTAGCACAGGGTGGGGGAAAACTGTTTTTT. Based on the CDR3 plus reference TRBV28 and TRBJ1-4, the full variable domain is DVKVTQSSRYLVKRTGEKVFLECVQDMDHENMFWYRQDPGLGLRLIYFSYDVKMKEKGDIPEGYSVSREKKERFSLILESASTNQTSMYLCASSLAQGGGKLFFGSGTQLSVL.

This rearrangement joins TRBV10-3 to TRBJ1-3; 8 bases fit TRBD1. The CDR3 is 19 amino acids. V trimming: 2 bases; J trimming: 0 bases; junction bases outside the gene matches: 12. Germline values: CDR1 ENHRY, CDR2 SYGVKD. Here the CDR3 reads CAISETLQGARSSGNTIYF. CDR3 in DNA: TGTGCCATCAGTGAGACTCTTCAGGGGGCGCGGAGCTCTGGAAACACCATATATTTT.

The rearrangement links TRBV6-1 to TRBJ1-3; D is ambiguous. The CDR3 has 14 amino acids. Trimming cost V 2 bases and J 1 base, with 6 bases left between them. Germline V gene sequence: CDR1 MNHNS, CDR2 SASEGT. CDR3 nucleotide sequence: TGTGCCAGCAGTGAACCGGGATCTGGAAACACCATATATTTT. Its translation: CASSEPGSGNTIYF.

V usage is TRBV7-9 and J usage is TRBJ2-4; weak D call: TRBD2 (5 bases). V was trimmed by 0 bases and J by 0 bases, leaving 9 bases between them. There are 16 residues in the CDR3. Looked up from germline, CDR1 is SEHNR and CDR2 is FQNEAQ (reference sequence). The CDR3 coding sequence is TGTGCCAGCAGCTTAGCGGAGGAACTAGCCAAAAACATTCAGTACTTC. This gives the protein CASSLAEELAKNIQYF.

The chain links TRBV19 to TRBJ1-2, with 7 positions matching TRBD1. Looked up from germline, CDR1 is LNHDA and CDR2 is SQIVND (reference sequence). The length of the CDR3 is 12 residues. Losses at the gene ends were 4 bases for V and 12 bases for J; bases not matched to a gene: 8. The CDR3 DNA is TGTGCCAGTAGTAGGGGGACAGAAGCCCACACCTTC. It yields the protein CASSRGTEAHTF. Filled out from reference TRBV19 and TRBJ1-2, the complete variable domain reads DGGITQSPKYLFRKEGQNVTLSCEQNLNHDAMYWYRQDPGQGLRLIYYSQIVNDFQKGDIAEGYSVSREKKESFPLTVTSAQKNPTAFYLCASSRGTEAHTFGSGTRLTVV.

The rearrangement uses TRBV5-8 and TRBJ2-1, with 8 nucleotides matching TRBD1. Per the germline V gene, CDR1 is SGHTS and CDR2 is YDEGEE. V lost 3 bases to trimming and J lost 0 bases; unmatched junction nucleotides: 2. CDR3 length: 15 amino acids. The CDR3 protein is CASSYDRGSYNEQFF. CDR3 DNA sequence: TGTGCCAGCAGCTACGACAGGGGCTCCTACAATGAGCAGTTCTTC.